This T cell receptor beta chain was sequenced during a study of identifying expanded T cells in peripheral blood. Germline-derived CDR1 and CDR2 are SGHTA and FQGNSA. Trimming removed 2 bases from V and 7 bases from J, with 18 bases in between. The CDR3 spans 16 residues. TCRdb's table, derived via immunoSEQ multiplex PCR, lists solely in-frame clones and lacks some. The sample holds some 93,000 clones, roughly 87% seen once. On this clone itself: Its antigen is unidentified.

General study results and limits: Technical replicates showed around 1.2 changed clones; two weeks about 16; four weeks 19. Clone count variance between two-week samples rose with total template count.

During the collection period, no donor immune events like infections were recorded. What was sequenced was blood. This receptor was identified in a person between 18 and 75 years old in good health. The chain uses TRBV7-2 and TRBJ2-1, with D perhaps matching TRBD1 or TRBD2 (5 bases each). CDR3: CASSLWSGALSNEQFF. The CDR3 bases are TGTGCCAGCAGCTTATGGTCCGGGGCCCTGAGTAATGAGCAGTTCTTC.